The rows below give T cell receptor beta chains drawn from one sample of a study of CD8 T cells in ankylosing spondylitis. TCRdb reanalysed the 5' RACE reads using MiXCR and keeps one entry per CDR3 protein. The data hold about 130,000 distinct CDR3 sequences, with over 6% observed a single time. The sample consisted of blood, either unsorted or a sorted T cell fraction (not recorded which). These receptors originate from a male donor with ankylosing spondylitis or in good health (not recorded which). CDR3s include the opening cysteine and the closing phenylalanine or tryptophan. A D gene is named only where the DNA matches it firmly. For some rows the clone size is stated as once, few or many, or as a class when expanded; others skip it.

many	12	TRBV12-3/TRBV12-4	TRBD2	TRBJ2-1	CASRTSDNEQFF	TGTGCCAGCAGGACTAGCGATAATGAGCAGTTCTTC
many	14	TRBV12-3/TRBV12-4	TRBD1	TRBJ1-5	CASRPTGVRQPQHF	TGTGCCAGCAGGCCGACAGGGGTGCGACAGCCCCAGCATTTT
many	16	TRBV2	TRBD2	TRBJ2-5	CASSPSERGNQETQYF	TGTGCCAGCAGTCCGAGCGAGCGGGGCAACCAAGAGACCCAGTACTTC
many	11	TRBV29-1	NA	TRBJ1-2	CSVGDDYGYTF	TGCAGCGTTGGTGATGACTATGGCTACACCTTC
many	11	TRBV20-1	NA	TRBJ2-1	CSASGPNEQFF	TGCAGTGCTAGTGGACCGAATGAGCAGTTCTTC
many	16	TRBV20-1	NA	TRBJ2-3	CSARVDGSSGTDTQYF	TGCAGTGCTAGAGTCGATGGGTCTAGCGGCACAGATACGCAGTATTTT
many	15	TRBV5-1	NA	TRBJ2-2	CASSLAQGNTGELFF	TGCGCCAGCAGCTTGGCACAGGGAAACACCGGGGAGCTGTTTTTT
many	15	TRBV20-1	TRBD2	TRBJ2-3	CSAPNSGGRGDTQYF	TGCAGTGCTCCAAATAGCGGGGGGCGGGGAGATACGCAGTATTTT
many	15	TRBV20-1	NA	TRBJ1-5	CSATSGGQGHQPQHF	TGCAGTGCGACTTCTGGGGGCCAGGGGCATCAGCCCCAGCATTTT
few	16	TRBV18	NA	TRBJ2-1	CASSPPGQGSYNEQFF	TGTGCCAGCTCACCCCCCGGGCAGGGCTCCTACAATGAGCAGTTCTTC
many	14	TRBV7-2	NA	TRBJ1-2	CASSAGYSNYGYTF	TGTGCCAGCAGCGCAGGGTACAGCAACTATGGCTACACCTTC
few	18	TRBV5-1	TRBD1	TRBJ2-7	CASSLGPPTGFELYEQYF	TGCGCCAGCAGCTTGGGACCGCCGACAGGGTTTGAACTCTACGAGCAGTACTTC
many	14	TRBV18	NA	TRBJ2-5	CASSLHRVRETQYF	TGTGCCAGCTCACTGCACAGGGTTCGGGAGACCCAGTACTTC
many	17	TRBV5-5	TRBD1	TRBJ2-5	CASSVTGTGALQETQYF	TGTGCCAGCAGCGTAACCGGGACAGGGGCTTTGCAAGAGACCCAGTACTTC
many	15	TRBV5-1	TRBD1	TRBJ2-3	CASSRTGGIEDTQYF	TGCGCCAGCAGCCGGACAGGGGGCATCGAAGATACGCAGTATTTT
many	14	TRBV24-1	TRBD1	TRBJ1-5	CATSGTGGSQPQHF	TGTGCCACGTCCGGGACAGGGGGCAGTCAGCCCCAGCATTTT
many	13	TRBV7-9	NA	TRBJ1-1	CASSLTAQGEAFF	TGTGCCAGCAGCTTAACCGCGCAGGGCGAAGCTTTCTTT
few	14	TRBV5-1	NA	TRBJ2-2	CASSPMGDTGELFF	TGCGCCAGCAGCCCAATGGGAGACACCGGGGAGCTGTTTTTT
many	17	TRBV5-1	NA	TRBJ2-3	CASRRGVSADSTDTQYF	TGCGCCAGCAGACGAGGGGTCTCCGCGGATAGCACAGATACGCAGTATTTT
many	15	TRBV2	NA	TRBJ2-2	CASRIDSSRTGELFF	TGTGCCAGCAGAATCGACAGTTCTCGCACCGGGGAGCTGTTTTTT
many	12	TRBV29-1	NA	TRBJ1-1	CSGGGANTEAFF	TGCAGCGGCGGGGGAGCGAACACTGAAGCTTTCTTT
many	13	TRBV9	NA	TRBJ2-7	CASSPGGRSEQYF	TGTGCCAGCAGCCCCGGGGGTAGGAGCGAGCAGTACTTC
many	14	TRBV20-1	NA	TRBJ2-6	CSASVVSGANVLTF	TGCAGTGCTAGCGTGGTGTCTGGGGCCAACGTCCTGACTTTC
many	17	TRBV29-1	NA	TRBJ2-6	CSVEEFGGSSGANVLTF	TGCAGCGTTGAAGAATTTGGAGGGAGCTCTGGGGCCAACGTCCTGACTTTC
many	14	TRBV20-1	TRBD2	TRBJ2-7	CSARLRETSGEQYF	TGCAGTGCTAGATTGCGGGAGACCTCCGGCGAGCAGTACTTC
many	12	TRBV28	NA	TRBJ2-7	CASSLTAYEQYF	TGTGCCAGCAGTCTTACAGCCTACGAGCAGTACTTC
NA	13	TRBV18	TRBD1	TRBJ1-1	CASSPTGRTEAFF	TGTGCCAGCTCACCGACAGGGCGGACTGAAGCTTTCTTT
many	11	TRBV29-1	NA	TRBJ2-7	CSVLNSYEQYF	TGCAGCGTCCTCAATTCCTACGAGCAGTACTTC